Each of the 20 T cell receptor beta chains below was sequenced from the same sample in a study of blood T cell repertoires in COVID-19 (dated by TCRdb to about 2020). Libraries were constructed by the immunoSEQ multiplex PCR assay. In its TCRdb copy, this immuneACCESS table keeps in-frame sequences only and misses some clones. Where compared with another copy, unresolved V genes explain less than half of these, and the others have no known cause. The sample includes about 86,000 clones, with just under 85% observed a single time. Of the sample, 3.4% is held by the ten largest clones. Sequencing was done on a sample of peripheral blood. The origin of the receptors is a man aged 50 or older with acute or convalescent COVID-19.

J is TRBJ2-5 and V is TRBV10-2; 8 nucleotides match TRBD2. The CDR3 runs 16 residues. The junction had 11 bases not matched to a gene; V was cut back by 6 bases and J by 2 bases. Germline assignment: CDR1 WSHSY and CDR2 SAAADI. The CDR3 region is CASRTSGGGNQETQYF. The DNA of the CDR3 is TGCGCCAGCAGGACCTCCGGCGGGGGGAATCAAGAGACCCAGTACTTC.

The gene calls are TRBV20-1 and TRBJ2-3; possible D gene TRBD1, 6 bases. The length of the CDR3 is 12 residues. Germline CDR1 and CDR2: DFQATT and SNEGSKA (reference sequence). The germline V and J ends were trimmed by 3 bases and 4 bases, with 8 bases remaining between them. CDR3 amino acids: CSASYRADTQYF. The CDR3 region has the DNA TGCAGTGCTAGTTACAGGGCAGATACGCAGTATTTT.

The J gene is TRBJ1-3, the V gene TRBV7-6; 11 positions agree with TRBD1. CDR3 length equals 18 residues. Germline trimming cut 5 bases from V and 1 base from J; bases unmatched to any gene: 10. Looked up from germline, CDR1 is SGHVS and CDR2 is FNYEAQ. CDR3 nucleotide sequence: TGTGCCAGCAGCCCAACAAGGACAGGGGGCTCTTCTGGAAACACCATATATTTT. It encodes CASSPTRTGGSSGNTIYF.

This clone was detected once. V is TRBV4-3 and J is TRBJ2-7, with D possibly being TRBD1 (7 bases). Between the trimmed V and J ends, which lost 0 bases and 6 bases, there was a span of 33 bases. Germline CDR1 and CDR2: LGHNA and YSLEER. The CDR3 has 21 residues. The CDR3 reads CASSQDVLGQGGDGLPGEQYF. CDR3 in DNA: TGCGCCAGCAGCCAAGATGTTTTAGGGCAGGGGGGCGACGGCTTACCCGGCGAGCAGTACTTC.

The chain carries TRBV5-1 and TRBJ2-1; the match to TRBD2 covers 9 bases. The CDR3 is made up of 14 amino acids. Trimming removed 6 bases from V and 6 bases from J; junction bases left unmatched: 7. Germline CDR1 is SGHRS and CDR2 is YFSETQ. The CDR3 region is CASNPASGINEQFF. CDR3 nucleotide sequence: TGCGCCAGCAATCCGGCTAGCGGGATCAATGAGCAGTTCTTC.

This clone was seen only a few times. This sequence joins TRBV6-5 and TRBJ1-6, with 10 bases aligning to TRBD1. CDR3 length: 15 residues. Germline V gene data show CDR1 as MNHEY and CDR2 as SVGAGI. The ends lost 8 bases at V and 6 bases at J; junction bases unmatched: 7. The CDR3: CASYSTGGFNSPLHF. The CDR3 DNA reads as TGTGCCAGCTACTCGACAGGGGGCTTTAATTCACCCCTCCACTTT.

J is TRBJ2-5 and V is TRBV5-4; a possible D gene is TRBD1 (6 bases). The V end lost 4 bases, the J end lost 2 bases, and 12 bases lay between the germline ends. This CDR3 contains 14 residues. From germline, CDR1 is SGHNT and CDR2 YYREEE (reference sequence). CDR3 in amino acids: CASSQQGSQETQYF. The DNA of the CDR3 is TGTGCCAGCAGCCAACAGGGTTCACAAGAGACCCAGTACTTC.

This sequence joins TRBV28 and TRBJ2-7, with D perhaps matching TRBD1 (6 bases). The germline gives CDR1 MDHEN, CDR2 SYDVKM. The V end lost 6 bases, the J end lost 0 bases, and 12 bases lay between the germline ends. The CDR3 runs 14 residues. As DNA, the CDR3 is TGTGCCAGCAGCTCGGACAGCAGCTCCTACGAGCAGTACTTC. Amino acid sequence: CASSSDSSSYEQYF.

This chain links TRBV19 with TRBJ2-1; 9 bases map to TRBD2. The CDR3 extends over 15 amino acids. The V segment lost 3 bases and the J segment 10 bases; nucleotides outside the gene matches: 10. CDR1 is LNHDA, CDR2 SQIVND, per germline (reference sequence). The CDR3 DNA is TGTGCCAGTAGTATTTCGGCGGGGGGGGCCGGGGAGCAGTTCTTC. Its translation is CASSISAGGAGEQFF.

In this sample, this clone turned up once. This chain uses TRBV6-5 with TRBJ2-1; 7 positions match TRBD2. Germline V gene data show CDR1 as MNHEY and CDR2 as SVGAGI. V was clipped by 7 bases and J by 3 bases; unmatched bases: 6. The CDR3 sequence is 14 residues long. The CDR3 DNA sequence: TGTGCCAGCATCCTAGCGGACAACTACAATGAGCAGTTCTTC. This gives the protein CASILADNYNEQFF.

This clone is classed as medium-sized. The genes are TRBV5-1 and TRBJ1-1, with D hard to call. The ends were cut back, 0 bases at V and 3 bases at J, with 12 bases in the middle. CDR1 SGHRS and CDR2 YFSETQ come from the germline V gene. The CDR3 length is 15 residues. The CDR3 DNA reads as TGCGCCAGCAGCTTGGGTGAGGGTTTGGACACTGAAGCTTTCTTT. This gives the protein CASSLGEGLDTEAFF.

This chain joins TRBV5-1 and TRBJ1-5; D uncertain. The CDR3 has 14 amino acids. V gave up 2 bases and J gave up 6 bases, with 12 bases separating them. Germline V gives CDR1 SGHRS, CDR2 YFSETQ. CDR3 nucleotides: TGCGCCAGCAGCTTTGGTCCGGGAAGTCAGCCCCAGCATTTT. Its protein product is CASSFGPGSQPQHF.

This clone has a single count. The J gene is TRBJ2-1, the V gene TRBV24-1; perhaps TRBD2 as D (6 bases). Germline V gives CDR1 KGHDR, CDR2 SFDVKD. There are 17 residues in the CDR3. With 3 bases removed from V and 4 bases from J, the gap between germline ends came to 18 bases. In DNA, the CDR3 is TGTGCCACCAGTGATGCTGGAGGAGGGGCTTTTTACAATGAGCAGTTCTTC. This codes for CATSDAGGGAFYNEQFF.

The rearrangement joins TRBV5-4 to TRBJ2-1; 11 nucleotides match TRBD2. CDR1 is SGHNT and CDR2 is YYREEE in the germline V gene (reference sequence). With 4 bases clipped from V and 1 base from J, the junction kept 7 bases outside the gene matches. The CDR3 runs to 17 residues. The CDR3 reads CASSLSTSGKSYNEQFF. The CDR3 bases are TGTGCCAGCAGCCTTTCGACTAGCGGGAAGTCCTACAATGAGCAGTTCTTC.

The V call is TRBV7-2, the J call TRBJ2-7; 11 positions agree with TRBD1. Trimming took 5 bases from V and 4 from J; bases not matched to a gene: 7. The CDR3 runs 15 residues. Looked up from germline, CDR1 is SGHTA and CDR2 is FQGNSA. In DNA, the CDR3 is TGTGCCAGCAGCGGACGGACAGGGGGCTCTTACGAGCAGTACTTC. This codes for CASSGRTGGSYEQYF. Supplemented by reference TRBV7-2 and TRBJ2-7, the full variable domain reads GAGVSQSPSNKVTEKGKDVELRCDPISGHTALYWYRQSLGQGLEFLIYFQGNSAPDKSGLPSDRFSAERTGGSVSTLTIQRTQQEDSAVYLCASSGRTGGSYEQYFGPGTRLTVT.

This sequence joins TRBV21-1 and TRBJ2-1; the D call TRBD1 from the table was never checked on the DNA. TRBV21-1 is a recognized pseudogene. The CDR3 covers 13 residues. As DNA, the CDR3 is TGTGCCAGCAGCAGGGTCAGGGGCAATGAGCAGTTCTTC. Translating gives CASSRVRGNEQFF.

CDR3 DNA: TGTGCCAGCAGCTCGGGACAGGGGAATGAGCAGTTCTTC. It specifies CASSSGQGNEQFF. The chain carries TRBV7-6 and TRBJ2-1; the match to TRBD1 covers 10 bases. J was trimmed by 7 bases and V by 4 bases; bases with no gene match: 1. The germline gives CDR1 SGHVS, CDR2 FNYEAQ. The CDR3 runs to 13 residues. Complete variable domain (other parts from reference TRBV7-6 and TRBJ2-1): GAGVSQSPRYKVTKRGQDVALRCDPISGHVSLYWYRQALGQGPEFLTYFNYEAQQDKSGLPNDRFSAERPEGSISTLTIQRTEQRDSAMYRCASSSGQGNEQFFGPGTRLTVL.

Written as DNA, the CDR3 is TGTGCCTTCCGCGGGGGGGCGGGTAATCAGCCCCAGCATTTT. Translated, it gives CAFRGGAGNQPQHF. The chain uses TRBV2 and TRBJ1-5, with a weak D call TRBD1 (6 bases). The CDR3 covers 14 residues. Germline V gives CDR1 SNHLY, CDR2 FYNNEI. Trimming shortened V by 11 bases and J by 4 bases, and 18 bases separated the two germline ends. The whole variable domain, remainder taken from reference TRBV2 and TRBJ1-5, is EPEVTQTPSHQVTQMGQEVILRCVPISNHLYFYWYRQILGQKVEFLVSFYNNEISEKSEIFDDQFSVERPDGSNFTLKIRSTKLEDSAMYFCAFRGGAGNQPQHFGDGTRLSIL.

This chain uses TRBV5-1 with TRBJ1-3; 11 positions agree with TRBD1. Germline loops: CDR1 SGHRS, CDR2 YFSETQ. There are 16 residues in the CDR3. V shed 4 bases and J 1 base; nucleotides not matched to a gene: 4. CDR3 residues: CASSVGTGGSGNTIYF. CDR3 nucleotides: TGCGCCAGCAGCGTCGGGACAGGGGGTTCTGGAAACACCATATATTTT.

CDR3 amino acids: CASSEGTGTWEQYF. The CDR3 nucleotides are TGTGCCAGCAGCGAAGGGACAGGGACCTGGGAGCAGTACTTC. The V call is TRBV6-6, the J call TRBJ2-7; 9 nucleotides align to TRBD1. V lost 6 bases, J lost 7 bases, and 10 bases stayed unmatched. CDR3 size: 14 residues. Looked up from germline, CDR1 is MNHNY and CDR2 is SVGAGI (reference sequence).